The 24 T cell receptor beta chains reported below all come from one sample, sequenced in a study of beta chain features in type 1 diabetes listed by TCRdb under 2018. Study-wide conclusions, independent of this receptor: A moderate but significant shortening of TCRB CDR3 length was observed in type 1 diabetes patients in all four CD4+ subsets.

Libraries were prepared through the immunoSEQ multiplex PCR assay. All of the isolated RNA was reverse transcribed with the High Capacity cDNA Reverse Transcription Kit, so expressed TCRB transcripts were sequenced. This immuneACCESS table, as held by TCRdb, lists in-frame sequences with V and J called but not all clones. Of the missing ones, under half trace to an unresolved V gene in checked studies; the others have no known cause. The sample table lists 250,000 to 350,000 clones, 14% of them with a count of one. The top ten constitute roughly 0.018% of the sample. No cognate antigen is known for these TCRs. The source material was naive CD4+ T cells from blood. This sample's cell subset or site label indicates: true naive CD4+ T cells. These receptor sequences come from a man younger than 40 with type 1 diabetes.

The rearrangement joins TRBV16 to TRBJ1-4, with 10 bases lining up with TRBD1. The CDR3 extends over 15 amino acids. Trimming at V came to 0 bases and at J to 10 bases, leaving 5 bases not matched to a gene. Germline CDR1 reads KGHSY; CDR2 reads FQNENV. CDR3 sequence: CASSQSRQGAGKLFF. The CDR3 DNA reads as TGTGCCAGCAGCCAATCGCGACAGGGGGCAGGAAAACTGTTTTTT.

The CDR3 sequence: CSGGGGERDTQYF. CDR3 bases: TGCAGCGGGGGTGGGGGGGAAAGGGATACGCAGTATTTT. The J gene is TRBJ2-3, the V gene TRBV29-1, with 7 bases identical to TRBD2. This CDR3 region has 13 residues. J lost 6 bases, V lost 7 bases, and 10 bases had no gene match. Germline CDR1 is SQVTM and CDR2 is ANQGSEA.

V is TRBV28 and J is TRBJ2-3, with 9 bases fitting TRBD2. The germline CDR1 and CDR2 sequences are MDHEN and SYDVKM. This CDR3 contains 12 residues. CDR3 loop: CALAGQADTQYF. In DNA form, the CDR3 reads TGTGCTCTAGCGGGGCAGGCAGATACGCAGTATTTT.

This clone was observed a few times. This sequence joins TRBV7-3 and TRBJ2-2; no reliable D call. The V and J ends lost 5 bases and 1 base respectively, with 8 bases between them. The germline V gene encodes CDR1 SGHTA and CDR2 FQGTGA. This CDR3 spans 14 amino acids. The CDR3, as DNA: TGTGCCAGCAGCAAGACTCTGAACACCGGGGAGCTGTTTTTT. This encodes CASSKTLNTGELFF.

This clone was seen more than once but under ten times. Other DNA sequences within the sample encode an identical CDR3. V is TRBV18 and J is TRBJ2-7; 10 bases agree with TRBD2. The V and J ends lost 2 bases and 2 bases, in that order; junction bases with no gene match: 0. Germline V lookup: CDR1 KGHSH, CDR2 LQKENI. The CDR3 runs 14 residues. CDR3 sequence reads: CASSPTSGTYEQYF. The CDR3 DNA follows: TGTGCCAGCTCACCAACTAGCGGGACCTACGAGCAGTACTTC.

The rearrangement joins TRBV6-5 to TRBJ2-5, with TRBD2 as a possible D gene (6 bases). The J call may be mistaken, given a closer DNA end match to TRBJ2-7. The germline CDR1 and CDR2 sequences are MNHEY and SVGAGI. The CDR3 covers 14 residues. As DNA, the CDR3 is TGTGCCAGCAGTTACGCAGGGACTTTCTACGAGCAGTACTTC. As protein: CASSYAGTFYEQYF.

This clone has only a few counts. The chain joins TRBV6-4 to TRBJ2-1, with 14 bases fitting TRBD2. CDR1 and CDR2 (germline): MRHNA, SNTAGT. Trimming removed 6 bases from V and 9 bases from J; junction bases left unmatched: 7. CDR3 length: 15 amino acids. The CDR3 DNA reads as TGTGCCAGCAGGAAAGTAGGGACTAGCGGGAGTGAGCAGTTCTTC. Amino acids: CASRKVGTSGSEQFF.

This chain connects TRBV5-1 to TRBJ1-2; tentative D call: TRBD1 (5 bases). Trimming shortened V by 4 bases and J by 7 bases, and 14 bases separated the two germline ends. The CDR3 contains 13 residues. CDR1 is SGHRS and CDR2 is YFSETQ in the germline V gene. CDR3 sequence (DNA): TGCGCCAGCAGCCCTCTCGGGGGAGGTGGCTACACCTTC. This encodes CASSPLGGGGYTF.

The CDR3 sequence is CASARQGIYGYTF. The CDR3 coding sequence is TGTGCCAGCGCCCGACAGGGGATTTATGGCTACACCTTC. The rearrangement uses TRBV25-1 and TRBJ1-2, with 8 bases that match TRBD1. The germline CDR1 and CDR2 sequences are MGHDK and SYGVNS. This CDR3 is 13 amino acids long. The trim removed 8 bases at V and 5 bases at J, leaving 7 bases unmatched.

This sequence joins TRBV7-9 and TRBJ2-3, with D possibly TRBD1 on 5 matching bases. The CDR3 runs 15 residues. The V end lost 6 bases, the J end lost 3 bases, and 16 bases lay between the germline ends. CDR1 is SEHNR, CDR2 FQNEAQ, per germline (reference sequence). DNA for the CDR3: TGTGCCAGCAGGTTTATAGACAGTGGGACAGATACGCAGTATTTT. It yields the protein CASRFIDSGTDTQYF.

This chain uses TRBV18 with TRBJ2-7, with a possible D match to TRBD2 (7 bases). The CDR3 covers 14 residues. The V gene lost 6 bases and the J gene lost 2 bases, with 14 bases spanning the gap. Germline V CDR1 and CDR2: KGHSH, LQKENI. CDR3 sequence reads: CASSPGGQAYEQYF. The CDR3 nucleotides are TGTGCCAGCTCCCCCGGGGGGCAGGCCTACGAGCAGTACTTC. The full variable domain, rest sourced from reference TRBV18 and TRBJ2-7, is NAGVMQNPRHLVRRRGQEARLRCSPMKGHSHVYWYRQLPEEGLKFMVYLQKENIIDESGMPKERFSAEFPKEGPSILRIQQVVRGDSAAYFCASSPGGQAYEQYFGPGTRLTVT.

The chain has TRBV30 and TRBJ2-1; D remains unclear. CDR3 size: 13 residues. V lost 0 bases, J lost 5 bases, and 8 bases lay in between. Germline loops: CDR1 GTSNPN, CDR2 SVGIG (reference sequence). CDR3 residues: CAWSVDIDNEQFF. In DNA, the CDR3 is TGTGCCTGGAGTGTAGACATCGACAATGAGCAGTTCTTC.

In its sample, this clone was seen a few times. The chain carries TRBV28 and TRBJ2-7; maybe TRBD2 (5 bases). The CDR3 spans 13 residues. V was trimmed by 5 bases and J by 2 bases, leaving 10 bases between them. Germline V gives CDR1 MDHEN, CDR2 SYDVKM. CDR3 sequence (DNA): TGTGCCAGCAGTGAGCGGAGCCCCTACGAGCAGTACTTC. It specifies CASSERSPYEQYF.

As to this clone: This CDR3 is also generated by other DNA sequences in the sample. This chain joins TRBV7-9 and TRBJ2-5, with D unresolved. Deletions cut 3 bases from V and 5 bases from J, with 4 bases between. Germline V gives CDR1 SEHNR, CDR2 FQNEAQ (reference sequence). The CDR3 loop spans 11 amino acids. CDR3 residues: CASSFRETQYF. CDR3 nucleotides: TGTGCCAGCAGCTTCCGTGAGACCCAGTACTTC.

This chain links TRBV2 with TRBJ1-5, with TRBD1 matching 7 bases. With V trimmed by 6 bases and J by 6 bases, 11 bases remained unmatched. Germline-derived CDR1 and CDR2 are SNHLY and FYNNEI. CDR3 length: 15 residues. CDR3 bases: TGTGCCAGCAGCGGCCAGACAGGGTTGGGTCAGCCCCAGCATTTT. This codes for CASSGQTGLGQPQHF.

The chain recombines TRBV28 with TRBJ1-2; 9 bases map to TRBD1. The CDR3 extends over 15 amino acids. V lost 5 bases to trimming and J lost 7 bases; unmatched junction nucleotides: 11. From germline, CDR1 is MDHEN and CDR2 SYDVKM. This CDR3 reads CASSIPGQGILGYTF. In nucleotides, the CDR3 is TGTGCCAGCAGTATACCGGGACAGGGAATTCTTGGCTACACCTTC.

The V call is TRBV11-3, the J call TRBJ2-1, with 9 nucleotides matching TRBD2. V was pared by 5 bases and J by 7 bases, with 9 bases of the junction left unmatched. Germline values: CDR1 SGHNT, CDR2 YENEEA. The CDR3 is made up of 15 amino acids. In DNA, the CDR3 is TGTGCCAGCAGCCCCCGTAGTAGCGGGAGAAATGAGCAGTTCTTC. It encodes CASSPRSSGRNEQFF.

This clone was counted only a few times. CDR3 in amino acids: CASSPTLNSGEAFF. Written as DNA, the CDR3 is TGTGCCAGCTCACCGACATTGAATTCCGGTGAAGCTTTCTTT. V is TRBV18 and J is TRBJ1-1; no clear D gene. Trimming removed 3 bases at V and 7 bases at J, with 15 bases between. The CDR3 length is 14 residues. CDR1 is KGHSH and CDR2 is LQKENI in the germline V gene.

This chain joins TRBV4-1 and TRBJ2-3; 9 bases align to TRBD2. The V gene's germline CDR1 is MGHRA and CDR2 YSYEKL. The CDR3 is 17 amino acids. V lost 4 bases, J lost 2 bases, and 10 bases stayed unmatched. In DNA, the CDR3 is TGCGCCAGCAGCCTCCAGGATAGCGGGAGTTTCACAGATACGCAGTATTTT. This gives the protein CASSLQDSGSFTDTQYF.

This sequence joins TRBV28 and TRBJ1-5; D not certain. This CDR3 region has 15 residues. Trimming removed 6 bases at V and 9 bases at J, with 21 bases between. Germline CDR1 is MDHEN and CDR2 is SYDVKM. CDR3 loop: CASSPSTETMMPQHF. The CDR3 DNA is TGTGCCAGCAGCCCCTCCACCGAGACAATGATGCCCCAGCATTTT.

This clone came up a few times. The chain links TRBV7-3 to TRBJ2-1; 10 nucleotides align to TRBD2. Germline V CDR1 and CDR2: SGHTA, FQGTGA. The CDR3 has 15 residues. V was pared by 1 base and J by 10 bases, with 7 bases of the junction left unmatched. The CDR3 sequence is CASSLKVAGGGEQFF. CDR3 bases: TGTGCCAGCAGCTTAAAAGTAGCGGGAGGTGGAGAGCAGTTCTTC.

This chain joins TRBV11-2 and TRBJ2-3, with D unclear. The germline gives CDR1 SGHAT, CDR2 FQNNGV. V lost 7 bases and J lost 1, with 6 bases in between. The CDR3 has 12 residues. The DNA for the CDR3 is TGTGCCAGCACTCGGGGCACAGATACGCAGTATTTT. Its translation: CASTRGTDTQYF.

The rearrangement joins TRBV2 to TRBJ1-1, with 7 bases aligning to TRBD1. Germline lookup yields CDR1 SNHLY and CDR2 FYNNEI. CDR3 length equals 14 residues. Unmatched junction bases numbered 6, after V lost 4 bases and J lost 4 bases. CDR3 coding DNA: TGTGCCAGCAGTGGACAGGGTACGGGCACTGAAGCTTTCTTT. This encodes CASSGQGTGTEAFF.

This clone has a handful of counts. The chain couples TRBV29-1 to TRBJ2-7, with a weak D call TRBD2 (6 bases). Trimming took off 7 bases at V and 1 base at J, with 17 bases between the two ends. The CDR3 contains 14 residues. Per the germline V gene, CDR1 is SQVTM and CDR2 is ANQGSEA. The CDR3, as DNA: TGCAGCGCCGCACGGGAGATCGGTTCCTACGAGCAGTACTTC. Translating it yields CSAAREIGSYEQYF.